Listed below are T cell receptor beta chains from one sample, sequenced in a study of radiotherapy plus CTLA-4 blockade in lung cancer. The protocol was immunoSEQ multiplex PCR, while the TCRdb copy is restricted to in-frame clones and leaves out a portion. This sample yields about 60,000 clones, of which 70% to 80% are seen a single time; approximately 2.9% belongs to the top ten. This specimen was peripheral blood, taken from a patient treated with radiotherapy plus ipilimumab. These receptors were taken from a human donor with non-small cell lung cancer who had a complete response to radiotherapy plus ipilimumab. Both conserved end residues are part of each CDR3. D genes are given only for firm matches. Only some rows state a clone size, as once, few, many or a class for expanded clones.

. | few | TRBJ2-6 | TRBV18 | CASSPPLLTGANVLTF | TGTGCCAGCTCACCACCGCTATTAACTGGGGCCAACGTCCTGACTTTC
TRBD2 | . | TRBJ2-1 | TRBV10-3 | CAMRGEGEQFF | TGTGCCATGCGGGGGGAGGGTGAGCAGTTCTTC
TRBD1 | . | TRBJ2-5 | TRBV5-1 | CASSLGTGFGETQYF | TGCGCCAGCAGCCTAGGGACAGGGTTCGGAGAGACCCAGTACTTC
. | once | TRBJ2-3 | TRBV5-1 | CASSLAEVTDTQYF | TGCGCCAGCAGCTTGGCCGAGGTGACAGATACGCAGTATTTT
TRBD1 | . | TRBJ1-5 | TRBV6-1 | CASSVTGENQPQHF | TGTGCCAGCAGTGTTACAGGGGAAAATCAGCCCCAGCATTTT
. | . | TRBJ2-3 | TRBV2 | CASSASGVPTDTQYF | TGTGCCAGCAGCGCCTCCGGGGTACCCACAGATACGCAGTATTTT
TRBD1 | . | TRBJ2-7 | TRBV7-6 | CASSLEPGQGEQYF | TGTGCCAGCAGCTTAGAACCCGGACAGGGCGAGCAGTACTTC
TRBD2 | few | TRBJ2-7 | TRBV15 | CATSSTLLADEQYF | TGTGCCACCAGCAGCACATTACTAGCGGACGAGCAGTACTTC
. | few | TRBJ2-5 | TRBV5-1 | CASSYSGGGYVQETQYF | TGCGCCAGCAGCTACTCCGGCGGGGGCTATGTACAAGAGACCCAGTACTTC
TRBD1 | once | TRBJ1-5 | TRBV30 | CAWSDREEQPQHF | TGTGCCTGGTCTGACAGGGAGGAACAGCCCCAGCATTTT
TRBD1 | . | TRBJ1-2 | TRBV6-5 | CASSYGGQGAHGYTF | TGTGCCAGCAGTTACGGCGGTCAGGGGGCCCATGGCTACACCTTC
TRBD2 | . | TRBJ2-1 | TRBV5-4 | CASSLNRLAGGVTYNEQFF | TGTGCCAGCAGCTTGAATCGGCTAGCGGGAGGGGTGACCTACAATGAGCAGTTCTTC
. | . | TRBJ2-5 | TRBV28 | CAGSTGPRETQYF | TGTGCCGGATCGACAGGACCACGGGAGACCCAGTACTTC
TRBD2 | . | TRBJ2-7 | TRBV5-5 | CASSLSRLAAYEQYF | TGTGCCAGCAGCCTGTCAAGACTAGCGGCCTACGAGCAGTACTTC
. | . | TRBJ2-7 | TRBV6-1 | CASSEVGTAYEQYF | TGTGCCAGCAGTGAAGTGGGCACTGCCTACGAGCAGTACTTC